This T cell receptor beta chain was observed in a study of control samples from healthy donors and cancer patients. This clone was seen a handful of times. This CDR3 is 13 amino acids long. V was clipped by 6 bases and J by 5 bases, with 11 bases between them. In germline, CDR1 is LGHDT, CDR2 YNNKEL (reference sequence). Here immunoSEQ multiplex PCR was the method, and the copy in TCRdb shows in-frame clones only, minus some. This table has about 49,000 clones, over 85% appearing once. Sequencing was performed on PBMCs. The clonotype originates from a man aged 25-45 years with colorectal cancer. The chain carries TRBV3-1 (or the pseudogene TRBV3-2) and TRBJ1-5; perhaps TRBD1 as D (6 bases). As DNA, the CDR3 is TGTGCCAGCAGTCTCGGACAGTATCAGCCCCAGCATTTT. Translated: CASSLGQYQPQHF.